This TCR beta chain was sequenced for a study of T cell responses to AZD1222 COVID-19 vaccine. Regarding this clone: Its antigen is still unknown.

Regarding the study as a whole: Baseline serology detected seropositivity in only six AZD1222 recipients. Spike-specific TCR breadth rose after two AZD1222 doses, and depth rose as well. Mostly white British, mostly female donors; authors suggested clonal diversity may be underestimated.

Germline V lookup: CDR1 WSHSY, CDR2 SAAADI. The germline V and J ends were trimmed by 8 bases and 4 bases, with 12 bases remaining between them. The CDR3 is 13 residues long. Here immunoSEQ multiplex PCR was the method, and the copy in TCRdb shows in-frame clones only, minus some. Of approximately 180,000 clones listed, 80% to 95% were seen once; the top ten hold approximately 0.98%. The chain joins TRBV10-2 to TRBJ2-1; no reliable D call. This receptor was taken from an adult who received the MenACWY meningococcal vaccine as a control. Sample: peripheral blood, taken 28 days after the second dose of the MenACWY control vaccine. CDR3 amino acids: CASADGTYNEQFF. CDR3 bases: TGCGCCAGCGCGGACGGAACTTACAATGAGCAGTTCTTC.